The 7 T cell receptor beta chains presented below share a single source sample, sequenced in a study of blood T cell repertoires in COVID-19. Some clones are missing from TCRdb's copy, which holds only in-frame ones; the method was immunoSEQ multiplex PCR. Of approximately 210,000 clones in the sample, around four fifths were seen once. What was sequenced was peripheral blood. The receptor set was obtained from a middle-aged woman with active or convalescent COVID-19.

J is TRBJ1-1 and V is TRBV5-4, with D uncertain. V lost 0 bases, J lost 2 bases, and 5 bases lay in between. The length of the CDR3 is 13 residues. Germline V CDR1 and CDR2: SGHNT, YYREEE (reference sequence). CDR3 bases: TGTGCCAGCAGCTTGGGTATAAACACTGAAGCTTTCTTT. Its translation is CASSLGINTEAFF.

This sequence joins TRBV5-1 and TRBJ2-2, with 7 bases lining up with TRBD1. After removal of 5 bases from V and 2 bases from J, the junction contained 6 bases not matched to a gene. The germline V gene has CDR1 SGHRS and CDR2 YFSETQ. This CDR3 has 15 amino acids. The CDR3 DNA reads TGCGCCAGCAGTCCCGGGACAGTAAACACCGGGGAGCTGTTTTTT. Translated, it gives CASSPGTVNTGELFF.

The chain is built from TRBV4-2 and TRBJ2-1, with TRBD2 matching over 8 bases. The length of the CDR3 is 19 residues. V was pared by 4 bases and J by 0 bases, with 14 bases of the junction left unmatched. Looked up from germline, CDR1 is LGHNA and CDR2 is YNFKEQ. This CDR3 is CASSRGGRHTTSSYNEQFF. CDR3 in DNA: TGTGCCAGCAGCCGGGGCGGGAGGCACACGACGAGCTCCTACAATGAGCAGTTCTTC.

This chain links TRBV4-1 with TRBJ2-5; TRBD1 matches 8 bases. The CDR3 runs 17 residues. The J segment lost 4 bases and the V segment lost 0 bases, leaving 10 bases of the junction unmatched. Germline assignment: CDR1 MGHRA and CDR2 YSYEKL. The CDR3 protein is CASSQDNFGTGRETQYF. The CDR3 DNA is TGCGCCAGCAGCCAAGATAATTTCGGGACAGGTAGAGAGACCCAGTACTTC.

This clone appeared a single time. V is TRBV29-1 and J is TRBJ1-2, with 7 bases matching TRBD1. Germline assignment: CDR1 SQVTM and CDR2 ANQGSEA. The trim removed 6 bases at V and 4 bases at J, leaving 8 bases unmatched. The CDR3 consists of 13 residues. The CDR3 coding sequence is TGCAGCGTAGACAGGGCCGGGGGCTATGGCTACACCTTC. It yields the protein CSVDRAGGYGYTF.

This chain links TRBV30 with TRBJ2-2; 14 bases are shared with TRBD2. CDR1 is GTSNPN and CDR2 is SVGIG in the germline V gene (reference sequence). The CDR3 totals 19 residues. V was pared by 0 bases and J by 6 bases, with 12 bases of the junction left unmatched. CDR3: CAWSVSGTSGRRRAGELFF. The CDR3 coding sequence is TGTGCCTGGAGTGTAAGCGGGACTAGCGGGAGACGAAGGGCCGGGGAGCTGTTTTTT.

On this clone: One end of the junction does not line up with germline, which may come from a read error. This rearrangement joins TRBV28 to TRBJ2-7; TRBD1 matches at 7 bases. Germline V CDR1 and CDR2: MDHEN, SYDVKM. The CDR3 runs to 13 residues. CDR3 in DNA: TGTGCCAGCAGTCCCCCTCAATTGGGACAGCTACACTTC. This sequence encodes CASSPPQLGQLHF. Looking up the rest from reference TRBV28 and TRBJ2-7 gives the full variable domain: DVKVTQSSRYLVKRTGEKVFLECVQDMDHENMFWYRQDPGLGLRLIYFSYDVKMKEKGDIPEGYSVSREKKERFSLILESASTNQTSMYLCASSPPQLGQLHFGPGTRLTVT.